Listed below are T cell receptor beta chains from one sample, sequenced in a study of blood T cell repertoires in COVID-19. Repertoires were generated with immunoSEQ multiplex PCR, while TCRdb's copy carries only in-frame clones and drops some. The sample consists of 200,000 to 250,000 clones, 83% of them appearing once. Sequencing was performed on peripheral blood. These receptors all stem from a woman in her twenties or thirties with COVID-19, enrolled during active disease. Both conserved end residues are part of each CDR3. A D gene is named only where the DNA matches it firmly. Clone size appears in some rows only: once, few, many, or a class for an expanded clone.

d_call j_call v_call clone_size cdr3_aa cdr3_nt
- TRBJ1-3 TRBV12-3/TRBV12-4 - CASSLSRNTIYF TGTGCCAGCAGTTTGAGTCGGAACACCATATATTTT
- TRBJ1-2 TRBV12-5 - CASGLGQYGYTF TGTGCTAGTGGTTTGGGTCAGTATGGCTACACCTTC
- TRBJ1-2 TRBV5-8 - CASSLATSEQFNYGYTF TGTGCCAGCAGCTTGGCCACGTCAGAACAGTTTAACTATGGCTACACCTTC
TRBD2 TRBJ2-2 TRBV11-2 - CASSFTGTSGNTGELFF TGTGCCAGCAGCTTTACTGGGACTAGCGGGAACACCGGGGAGCTGTTTTTT
TRBD1 TRBJ1-2 TRBV6-1 - CASSEKSSGTGGRYGYTF TGTGCCAGCAGTGAGAAGAGCTCCGGGACAGGGGGCAGGTATGGCTACACCTTC
- TRBJ1-2 TRBV3-1/TRBV3-2 many CASSQRAGGAYGYTF TGTGCCAGCAGCCAAAGGGCGGGGGGCGCTTATGGCTACACCTTC
TRBD1 TRBJ2-7 TRBV12-5 - CASGLVVTGGRYEQYF TGTGCTAGTGGTTTGGTAGTGACAGGGGGGCGGTACGAGCAGTACTTC
- TRBJ1-5 TRBV6-5 - CASSYSGVESNQPQHF TGTGCCAGCAGTTATTCGGGTGTGGAGAGCAATCAGCCCCAGCATTTT
- TRBJ2-5 TRBV5-1 - CASSLGRGQSQETQYF TGCGCCAGCAGCCTGGGACGAGGACAGTCCCAAGAGACCCAGTACTTC
- TRBJ2-3 TRBV28 - CASSLGAVTEFF TGTGCCAGCAGCTTGGGGGCCGTCACCGAATTTTTT
TRBD1 TRBJ1-1 TRBV15 once CATSRVPGQGYTEAFF TGTGCCACCAGCAGGGTGCCGGGACAGGGCTACACTGAAGCTTTCTTT
- TRBJ2-7 TRBV5-1 few CASSLVVGSSNEQYF TGCGCCAGCAGCTTGGTGGTCGGGAGCTCCAACGAGCAGTACTTC
TRBD2 TRBJ2-5 TRBV9 - CASSGGWTSGQETQYF TGTGCCAGCAGCGGGGGATGGACTAGCGGCCAAGAGACCCAGTACTTC
- TRBJ1-2 TRBV11-2 - CASSPKFAGYDGYTF TGTGCCAGCAGCCCTAAGTTTGCGGGTTATGATGGCTACACCTTC
- TRBJ2-1 TRBV12-5 once CASGLPPSEQFF TGTGCTAGTGGTCTCCCCCCGAGTGAGCAGTTCTTC
- TRBJ2-2 TRBV7-2 - CASSSHRVTGELFF TGTGCCAGCAGCTCCCACAGGGTCACCGGGGAGCTGTTTTTT
- TRBJ1-1 TRBV11-2 - CASSPPLTNTEAFF TGTGCCAGCAGCCCCCCCCTAACGAACACTGAAGCTTTCTTT
- TRBJ2-3 TRBV9 - CASSPGTSSATDTQYF TGTGCCAGCAGCCCCGGGACATCCTCTGCCACAGATACGCAGTATTTT
- TRBJ1-2 TRBV4-3 few CASSQDFEDRLLTF TGCGCCAGCAGCCAAGATTTCGAAGACAGGCTTTTGACCTTC
- TRBJ1-2 TRBV5-1 - CASSLIPNYGYTF TGCGCCAGCAGCTTGATTCCGAACTATGGCTACACCTTC
TRBD2 TRBJ2-3 TRBV7-9 - CASSFLLAGATDTQYF TGTGCCAGCAGCTTCTTACTAGCGGGGGCCACAGATACGCAGTATTTT
TRBD1 TRBJ2-1 TRBV7-3 - CASSSTGGSYNEQFF TGTGCCAGCAGCTCGACAGGGGGCTCCTACAATGAGCAGTTCTTC
- TRBJ1-1 TRBV18 - CASSPPGGWGNTEAFF TGTGCCAGCTCACCACCCGGGGGATGGGGGAACACTGAAGCTTTCTTT
- TRBJ2-7 TRBV12-3/TRBV12-4 - CASCRRFYEQYF TGTGCCAGCTGCCGCAGGTTCTACGAGCAGTACTTC
- TRBJ1-1 TRBV21-1 - CASSAPGQGLPEAFF TGTGCCAGCAGCGCCCCGGGACAGGGTTTGCCTGAAGCTTTCTTT
- TRBJ2-1 TRBV6-2/TRBV6-3 - CASSYFEYNEQFF TGTGCCAGCAGTTACTTTGAGTACAATGAGCAGTTCTTC
TRBD1 TRBJ1-5 TRBV5-6 - CASSLGDRRLSNQPQHF TGTGCCAGCAGCTTGGGGGACAGGAGGTTGAGCAATCAGCCCCAGCATTTT
- TRBJ1-1 TRBV4-1 - CASSQKSGVNTEAFF TGCGCCAGCAGCCAAAAGTCCGGGGTTAACACTGAAGCTTTCTTT
- TRBJ1-1 TRBV19 - CASSRVVTGMNTEAFF TGTGCCAGTAGTAGAGTAGTCACAGGGATGAACACTGAAGCTTTCTTT
- TRBJ2-1 TRBV7-6 - CASSLALSGSSYNEQFF TGTGCCAGCAGCTTAGCACTTTCTGGGAGCTCCTACAATGAGCAGTTCTTC
- TRBJ1-2 TRBV4-1 - CASSQVSDYGYTF TGCGCCAGCAGCCAAGTCTCGGACTATGGCTACACCTTC
- TRBJ2-2 TRBV24-1 - CATSDPTTNTGELFF TGTGCCACCAGCGACCCGACAACAAACACCGGGGAGCTGTTTTTT
TRBD1 TRBJ2-1 TRBV5-1 - CASSLQGTGGDEQFF TGCGCCAGCAGCTTGCAAGGGACAGGGGGTGATGAGCAGTTCTTC
TRBD1 TRBJ2-5 TRBV3-1/TRBV3-2 - CASSQGDRELQETQYF TGTGCCAGCAGCCAAGGGGACAGGGAGCTCCAAGAGACCCAGTACTTC
TRBD2 TRBJ2-3 TRBV6-2/TRBV6-3 once CASSYSTSGRIPDTQYF TGTGCCAGCAGTTACTCGACTAGCGGGAGAATACCAGATACGCAGTATTTT
- TRBJ2-6 TRBV4-2 - CASLSGSGANVLTF TGTGCCAGCCTTTCAGGATCTGGGGCCAACGTCCTGACTTTC
- TRBJ2-1 TRBV18 few CASSPAGTGSPREQFF TGTGCCAGCTCACCCGCCGGCACAGGGAGCCCCAGGGAGCAGTTCTTC
- TRBJ1-5 TRBV9 - CASSEGGTGQPQHF TGTGCCAGCAGCGAAGGGGGTACGGGGCAGCCCCAGCATTTT
- TRBJ2-5 TRBV7-8 - CASSLVSSVGETQYF TGTGCCAGCAGCTTAGTTTCTAGCGTTGGTGAGACCCAGTACTTC
TRBD2 TRBJ2-1 TRBV19 - CASSITSGRAGEQFF TGTGCCAGTAGTATAACTAGCGGGAGGGCCGGTGAGCAGTTCTTC
TRBD2 TRBJ2-2 TRBV3-1/TRBV3-2 - CASSLSSGVLGELFF TGTGCCAGCAGCCTCTCTAGCGGGGTCCTCGGGGAGCTGTTTTTT
TRBD2 TRBJ2-1 TRBV4-1 - CASSQDAGVDYNEQFF TGCGCCAGCAGCCAAGATGCGGGAGTTGACTACAATGAGCAGTTCTTC
- TRBJ1-2 TRBV5-1 - CASSLDQANYGYTF TGCGCCAGCAGCTTGGACCAGGCGAACTATGGCTACACCTTC
- TRBJ1-1 TRBV5-6 - CASSSTGPSTEAFF TGTGCCAGCAGCTCTACAGGGCCTTCAACTGAAGCTTTCTTT
- TRBJ1-1 TRBV19 - CASRLQENTEAFF TGTGCCAGTAGACTACAGGAGAACACTGAAGCTTTCTTT
TRBD2 TRBJ2-1 TRBV2 once CASSAREGPVEQFF TGTGCCAGCAGTGCACGGGAGGGCCCTGTTGAGCAGTTCTTC
TRBD2 TRBJ2-3 TRBV11-3 once CASSPGGGRERDTQYF TGTGCCAGCAGCCCCGGGGGCGGGAGGGAGAGAGATACGCAGTATTTT
TRBD2 TRBJ2-3 TRBV3-1/TRBV3-2 - CASSPLAGGGTDTQYF TGTGCCAGCAGCCCCTTAGCGGGGGGCGGAACAGATACGCAGTATTTT
- TRBJ2-7 TRBV3-1/TRBV3-2 - CASSQSAYEQYF TGTGCCAGCAGCCAATCCGCCTACGAGCAGTACTTC
TRBD1 TRBJ2-3 TRBV29-1 - CSVSWGTGAVTDTQYF TGCAGCGTCTCCTGGGGGACAGGGGCAGTTACAGATACGCAGTATTTT
- TRBJ2-2 TRBV5-5 - CASSLDLTGELFF TGTGCCAGCAGCTTGGATCTCACCGGGGAGCTGTTTTTT
TRBD2 TRBJ2-1 TRBV28 - CASSLAGVSYNEQFF TGTGCCAGCAGTTTAGCGGGAGTGTCCTACAATGAGCAGTTCTTC
- TRBJ1-2 TRBV9 - CASSEGSGRIYTF TGTGCCAGCAGCGAGGGGTCGGGGAGGATCTACACCTTC